This TCR beta chain appears in the sequencing data of a study of shared clonotypes between healthy human individuals. Study summary: Sampling drew on donors who were a couple of women and a few men aged 18 to 49. Study-level results: Lower generation probabilities were found for non-shared clonotypes than for those shared by all four donors. Clonotypes that were shared across a handful of donors made up around 5% of naive CD4 clonotypes. Memory subsets had estimated richness that was generally smaller than that of naive subsets.

Germline V gene data show CDR1 as MNHEY and CDR2 as SMNVEV (reference sequence). With V trimmed by 6 bases and J by 5 bases, 7 bases remained unmatched. The CDR3 length is 15 residues. Measured with immunoSEQ multiplex PCR; TCRdb has only the in-frame clones, and not every one. Among approximately 2,000,000 clones, approximately 92% were seen once, and the ten largest hold over 1.5%. As regards this clone: Antigen specificity is unknown.

Naive CD8 isolation took CD45RO-negative cells positively selected for CCR7 and excluded terminally differentiated effector memory CD45RA+ cells. The source material was naive CD8+ T cells from PBMCs. The sequence was collected from a man younger than 35 in good health. Some clones in this sample may be carry-over from other donors' samples. The chain couples TRBV27 to TRBJ2-5, with 12 bases lining up with TRBD2. The CDR3 sequence: CASSLTSGRFETQYF. The CDR3 DNA is TGTGCCAGCAGCCTAACTAGCGGGAGGTTCGAGACCCAGTACTTC.